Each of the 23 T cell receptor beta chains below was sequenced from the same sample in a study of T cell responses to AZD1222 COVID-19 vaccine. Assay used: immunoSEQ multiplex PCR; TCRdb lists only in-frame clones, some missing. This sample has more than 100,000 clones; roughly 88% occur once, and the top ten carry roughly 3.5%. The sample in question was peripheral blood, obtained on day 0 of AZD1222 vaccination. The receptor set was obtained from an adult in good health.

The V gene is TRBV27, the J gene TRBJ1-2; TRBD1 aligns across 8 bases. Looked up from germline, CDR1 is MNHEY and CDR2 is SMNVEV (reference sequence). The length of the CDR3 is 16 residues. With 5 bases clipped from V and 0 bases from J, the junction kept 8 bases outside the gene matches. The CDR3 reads CASSKADRVTNYGYTF. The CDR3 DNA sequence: TGTGCCAGCAGTAAGGCGGACAGGGTCACTAACTATGGCTACACCTTC.

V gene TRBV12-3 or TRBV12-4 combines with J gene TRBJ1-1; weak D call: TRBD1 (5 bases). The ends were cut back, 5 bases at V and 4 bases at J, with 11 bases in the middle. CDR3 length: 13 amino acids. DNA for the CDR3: TGTGCCAGCAGTCCGGGACGCGCCACTGAAGCTTTCTTT. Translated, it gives CASSPGRATEAFF.

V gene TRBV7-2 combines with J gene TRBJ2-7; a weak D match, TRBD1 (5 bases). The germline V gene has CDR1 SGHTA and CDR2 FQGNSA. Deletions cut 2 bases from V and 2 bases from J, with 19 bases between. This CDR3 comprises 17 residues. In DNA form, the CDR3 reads TGTGCCAGCAGCTTAATGATGGGGTCGACAGCTCCCTACGAGCAGTACTTC. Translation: CASSLMMGSTAPYEQYF.

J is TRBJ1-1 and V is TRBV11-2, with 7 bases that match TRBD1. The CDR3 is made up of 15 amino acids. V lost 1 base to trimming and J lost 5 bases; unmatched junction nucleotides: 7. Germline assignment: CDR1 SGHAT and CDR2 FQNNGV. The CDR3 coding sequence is TGTGCCAGCAGCTTAGGACGCAGGGGGAGGACTGAAGCTTTCTTT. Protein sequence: CASSLGRRGRTEAFF.

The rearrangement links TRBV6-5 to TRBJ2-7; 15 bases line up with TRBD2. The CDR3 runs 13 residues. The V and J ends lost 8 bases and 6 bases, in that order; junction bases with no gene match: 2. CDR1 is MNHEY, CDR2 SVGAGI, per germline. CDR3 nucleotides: TGTGCCAGCGGGGGACTAGCGGGGGGCGAGCAGTACTTC. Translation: CASGGLAGGEQYF.

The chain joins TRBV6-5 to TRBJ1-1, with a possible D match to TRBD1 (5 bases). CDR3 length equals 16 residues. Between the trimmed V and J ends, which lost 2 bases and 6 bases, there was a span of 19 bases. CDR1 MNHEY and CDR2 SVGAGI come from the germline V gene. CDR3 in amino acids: CASSYAAFGGSPEAFF. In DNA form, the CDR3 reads TGTGCCAGCAGTTACGCCGCCTTCGGGGGATCCCCTGAAGCTTTCTTT.

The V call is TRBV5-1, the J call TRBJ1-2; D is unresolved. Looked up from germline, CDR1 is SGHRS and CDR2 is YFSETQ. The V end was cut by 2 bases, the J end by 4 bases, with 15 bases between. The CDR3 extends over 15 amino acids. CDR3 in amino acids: CASSLGLGSGYGYTF. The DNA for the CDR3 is TGCGCCAGCAGCTTAGGGTTAGGGAGCGGCTATGGCTACACCTTC.

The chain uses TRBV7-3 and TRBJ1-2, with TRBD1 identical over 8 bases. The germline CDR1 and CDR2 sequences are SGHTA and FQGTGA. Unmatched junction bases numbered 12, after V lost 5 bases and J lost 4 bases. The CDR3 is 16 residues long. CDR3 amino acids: CASSPRTGSMVYGYTF. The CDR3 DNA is TGTGCCAGCAGCCCCCGGACAGGGAGTATGGTCTATGGCTACACCTTC.

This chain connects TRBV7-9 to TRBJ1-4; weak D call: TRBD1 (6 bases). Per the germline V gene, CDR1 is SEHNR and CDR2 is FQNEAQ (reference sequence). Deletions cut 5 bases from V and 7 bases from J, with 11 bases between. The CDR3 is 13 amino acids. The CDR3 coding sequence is TGTGCCAGCAGCCTAACAGGGACTGAAAAACTGTTTTTT. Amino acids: CASSLTGTEKLFF.

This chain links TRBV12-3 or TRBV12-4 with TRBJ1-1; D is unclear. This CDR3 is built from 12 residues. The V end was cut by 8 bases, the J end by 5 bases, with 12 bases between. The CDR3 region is CASQKEGTEAFF. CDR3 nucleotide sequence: TGTGCCAGCCAAAAGGAAGGGACTGAAGCTTTCTTT.

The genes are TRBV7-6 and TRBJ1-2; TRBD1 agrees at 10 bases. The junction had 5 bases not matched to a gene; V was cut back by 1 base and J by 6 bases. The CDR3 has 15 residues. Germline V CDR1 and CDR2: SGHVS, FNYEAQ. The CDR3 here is CASSLETGTGDGYTF. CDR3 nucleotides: TGTGCCAGCAGCTTAGAGACCGGGACAGGGGATGGCTACACCTTC.

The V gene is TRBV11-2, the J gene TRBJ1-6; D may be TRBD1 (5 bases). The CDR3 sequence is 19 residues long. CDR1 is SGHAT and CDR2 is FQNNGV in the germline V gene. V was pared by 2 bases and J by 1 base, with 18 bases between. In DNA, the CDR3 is TGTGCCAGCAGCTTACCCCCGGGGCAGGGATGGTCCTATAATTCACCCCTCCACTTT. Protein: CASSLPPGQGWSYNSPLHF.

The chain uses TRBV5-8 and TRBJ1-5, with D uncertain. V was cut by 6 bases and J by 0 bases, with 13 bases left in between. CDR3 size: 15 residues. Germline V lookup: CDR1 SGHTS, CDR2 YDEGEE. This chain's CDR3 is CASNTGGYSNQPQHF. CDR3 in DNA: TGTGCCAGCAATACGGGCGGATATAGCAATCAGCCCCAGCATTTT.

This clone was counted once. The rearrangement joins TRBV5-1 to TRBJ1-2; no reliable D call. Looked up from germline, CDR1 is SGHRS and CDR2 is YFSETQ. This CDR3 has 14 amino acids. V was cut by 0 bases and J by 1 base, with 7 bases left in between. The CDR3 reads CASSLARFNYGYTF. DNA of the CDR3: TGCGCCAGCAGCTTGGCCCGGTTTAACTATGGCTACACCTTC.

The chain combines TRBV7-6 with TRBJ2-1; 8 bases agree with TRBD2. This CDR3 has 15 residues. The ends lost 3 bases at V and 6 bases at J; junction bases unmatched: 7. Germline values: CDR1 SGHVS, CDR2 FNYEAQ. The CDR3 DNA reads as TGTGCCAGCAGCTTGTCCAGCGGGGGCCCCAATGAGCAGTTCTTC. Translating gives CASSLSSGGPNEQFF.

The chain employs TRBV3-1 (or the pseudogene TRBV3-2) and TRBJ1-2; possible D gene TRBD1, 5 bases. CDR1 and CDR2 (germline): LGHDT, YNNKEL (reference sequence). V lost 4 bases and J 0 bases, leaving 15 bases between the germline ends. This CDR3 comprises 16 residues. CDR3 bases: TGTGCCAGCAGCCCACTTTTCGGGGCAGCTAACTATGGCTACACCTTC. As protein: CASSPLFGAANYGYTF.

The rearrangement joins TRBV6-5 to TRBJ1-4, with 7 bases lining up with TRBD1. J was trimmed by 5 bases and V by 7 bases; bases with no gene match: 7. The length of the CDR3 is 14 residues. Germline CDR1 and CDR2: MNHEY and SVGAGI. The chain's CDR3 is CASIPGQLNEKLFF. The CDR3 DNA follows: TGTGCCAGCATCCCGGGACAGTTAAATGAAAAACTGTTTTTT.

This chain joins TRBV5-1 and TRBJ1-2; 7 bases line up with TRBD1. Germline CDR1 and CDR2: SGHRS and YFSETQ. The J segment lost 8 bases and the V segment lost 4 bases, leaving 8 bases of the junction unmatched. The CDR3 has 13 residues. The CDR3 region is CASSLPGGGGYTF. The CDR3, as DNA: TGCGCCAGCAGCCTGCCAGGGGGTGGCGGCTACACCTTC.

The chain's CDR3 is CASSTQGYGYTF. CDR3 DNA sequence: TGTGCCAGCAGCACGCAGGGTTACGGCTACACCTTC. V gene TRBV7-3 combines with J gene TRBJ1-2; weak D call: TRBD1 (5 bases). With 5 bases removed from V and 8 bases from J, the gap between germline ends came to 12 bases. The CDR3 spans 12 residues. Germline V gene sequence: CDR1 SGHTA, CDR2 FQGTGA.

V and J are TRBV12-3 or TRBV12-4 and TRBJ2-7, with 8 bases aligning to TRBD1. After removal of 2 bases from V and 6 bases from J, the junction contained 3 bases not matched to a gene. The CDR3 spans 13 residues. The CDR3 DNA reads TGTGCCAGCAGTTTACCTACAGGGGGCGAGCAGTACTTC. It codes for CASSLPTGGEQYF.

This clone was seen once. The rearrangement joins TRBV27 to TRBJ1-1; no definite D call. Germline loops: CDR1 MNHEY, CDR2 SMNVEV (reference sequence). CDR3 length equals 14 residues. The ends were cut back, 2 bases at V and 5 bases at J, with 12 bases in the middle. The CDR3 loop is CASSLNWAETEAFF. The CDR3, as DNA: TGTGCCAGCAGTTTAAATTGGGCAGAAACTGAAGCTTTCTTT.

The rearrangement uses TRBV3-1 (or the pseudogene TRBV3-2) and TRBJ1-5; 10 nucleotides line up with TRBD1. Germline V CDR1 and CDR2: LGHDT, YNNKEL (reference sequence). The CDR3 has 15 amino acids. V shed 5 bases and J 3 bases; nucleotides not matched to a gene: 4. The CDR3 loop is CASSSGTGANQPQHF. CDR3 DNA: TGTGCCAGCAGCTCCGGGACAGGGGCCAATCAGCCCCAGCATTTT.

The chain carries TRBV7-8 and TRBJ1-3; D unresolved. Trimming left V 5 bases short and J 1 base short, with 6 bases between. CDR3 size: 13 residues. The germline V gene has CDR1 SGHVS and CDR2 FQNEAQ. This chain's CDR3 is CASSIISGNTIYF. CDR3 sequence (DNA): TGTGCCAGCAGCATAATTTCTGGAAACACCATATATTTT.